Below, 6 T cell receptor beta chains from the same sample are listed, as sequenced in a study of early T cells in non-severe SARS-CoV-2 infection. TCRdb fed the 5' RACE reads into MiXCR, producing one record per CDR3 protein. Here the sample spans tens of thousands of distinct CDR3 sequences, approximately 9.4% being singletons. Material for sequencing was whole blood. The origin of the receptors is an adult who was a healthcare worker with PCR-confirmed SARS-CoV-2 infection or an uninfected control (not recorded which).

Here the CDR3 reads CSAGTMNTEAFF. CDR3 in DNA: TGCAGTGCTGGGACAATGAACACTGAAGCTTTCTTT. V and J are TRBV20-1 and TRBJ1-1; D perhaps matches TRBD1 (6 bases). The V gene's germline CDR1 is DFQATT and CDR2 SNEGSKA (reference sequence). V lost 5 bases to trimming and J lost 0 bases, with 7 bases between them. This CDR3 region has 12 residues.

This clonotype came up a few times. The rearrangement uses TRBV23-1 and TRBJ2-7; 14 bases are a match to TRBD2. TRBV23-1 qualifies as an ORF whose function is uncertain. The CDR3 is 23 residues long. V lost 4 bases to trimming and J lost 0 bases; unmatched junction nucleotides: 23. CDR3 protein: CASSPLGPGVPGLAGESSYEQYF. CDR3 DNA: TGCGCCAGCAGTCCCCTGGGGCCCGGAGTCCCGGGACTAGCGGGAGAGAGCTCCTACGAGCAGTACTTC.

This clonotype came up many times. V gene TRBV6-5 combines with J gene TRBJ2-4; no clear D. V lost 0 bases, J lost 0 bases, and 12 bases lay in between. CDR1 is MNHEY, CDR2 SVGAGI, per germline. The CDR3 is made up of 17 amino acids. CDR3 nucleotide sequence: TGTGCCAGCAGTTACTCGAGATTAAGCTTAGCCAAAAACATTCAGTACTTC. Translated: CASSYSRLSLAKNIQYF.

This clonotype was picked up a small number of times. J is TRBJ2-3 and V is TRBV30; D possibly uses TRBD1 or TRBD2 (5 bases each). This CDR3 spans 12 amino acids. V was cut by 1 base and J by 4 bases, with 6 bases left in between. In germline, CDR1 is GTSNPN, CDR2 SVGIG (reference sequence). The DNA for the CDR3 is TGTGCCTGGAGTGCGGGACCAGATACGCAGTATTTT. It codes for CAWSAGPDTQYF.

Many counts were recorded for this clonotype. J is TRBJ2-3 and V is TRBV7-2, with unresolved D. The CDR3 has 15 residues. With 2 bases removed from V and 0 bases from J, the gap between germline ends came to 9 bases. The germline V gene has CDR1 SGHTA and CDR2 FQGNSA. As DNA, the CDR3 is TGTGCCAGCAGCTTACTCCCGACAAGCACAGATACGCAGTATTTT. Amino acid sequence: CASSLLPTSTDTQYF. The full variable domain, in which reference TRBV7-2 and TRBJ2-3 provide the parts outside the CDR3, is GAGVSQSPSNKVTEKGKDVELRCDPISGHTALYWYRQSLGQGLEFLIYFQGNSAPDKSGLPSDRFSAERTGGSVSTLTIQRTQQEDSAVYLCASSLLPTSTDTQYFGPGTRLTVL.

V and J are TRBV27 and TRBJ2-7; 7 bases are a match to TRBD1. The J segment lost 0 bases and the V segment lost 9 bases, leaving 8 bases of the junction unmatched. The CDR3 covers 14 residues. Germline V gene lookup returns CDR1 MNHEY and CDR2 SMNVEV (reference sequence). The CDR3 region is CASKGQEYSYEQYF. In DNA form, the CDR3 reads TGTGCCAGTAAAGGACAGGAATACTCCTACGAGCAGTACTTC.